This T cell receptor beta chain was sequenced during a study of T cells in Graves' hyperthyroidism and ophthalmopathy. Study-wide results and limits: Ophthalmopathy and stable hyperthyroidism were told apart by a 13 V-J model.

Germline V lookup: CDR1 SQVTM, CDR2 ANQGSEA. V was trimmed by 4 bases and J by 1 base, leaving 7 bases between them. The CDR3 totals 12 residues. The study left out patients who had uncontrolled infection, other autoimmune disease, pregnancy or lactation. Blood was drawn at first hyperthyroidism diagnosis, before any ophthalmopathy symptoms. Fresh peripheral blood, about 9.6 ml, yielded the PBMCs. Template material for amplifying TCR beta CDR3 regions consisted of RNA transcripts. HTBI primers were the set used in a first-round RT-PCR of the TCR CDR3. In TCRdb, the multiplex PCR reads were re-called with MiXCR into one record per CDR3 protein. Altogether 130,000 to 150,000 distinct CDR3 sequences are present, roughly 23% being singletons, with the ten largest covering over 60%. A few counts support this clonotype. Antigen: not known.

This chain connects TRBV29-1 to TRBJ1-1; unclear D gene. The sequenced sample consisted of blood. The TCR sequence derives from a woman aged 45-65 years with Graves' hyperthyroidism that later progressed to Graves' ophthalmopathy. The CDR3 DNA sequence: TGCAGCGTTGGACTTTCGAACACTGAAGCTTTCTTT. The encoded protein is CSVGLSNTEAFF.